This T cell receptor (beta chain) was captured in a study of T-cell reconstitution after alpha-beta-depleted transplantation in children. V lost 4 bases to trimming and J lost 7 bases, with 11 bases between them. The CDR3 has 13 amino acids. Germline V gene sequence: CDR1 MGHRA, CDR2 YSYEKL. The authors prepared the TCRbeta library with unique molecular identifiers. TCRdb ran MiXCR on the PCR reads and lists one entry per CDR3 protein. The sample comprises a few hundred thousand distinct CDR3 sequences, about 16% of which are singletons, and about 32% rests with the top ten. The input for sequencing was PBMCs, mostly from graft donor cells, taken 360 days after TCRalphabeta/CD19-depleted stem cell transplant. This clonotype was obtained from a boy in the first two years of life who had a stem cell transplant for Wiskott-Aldrich syndrome, so the T cells may come from the graft donor. V gene TRBV4-1 combines with J gene TRBJ2-1, with D unresolved. The CDR3 loop reads CASSPPSRNEQFF. DNA of the CDR3: TGCGCCAGCAGCCCCCCGAGTCGGAATGAGCAGTTCTTC.